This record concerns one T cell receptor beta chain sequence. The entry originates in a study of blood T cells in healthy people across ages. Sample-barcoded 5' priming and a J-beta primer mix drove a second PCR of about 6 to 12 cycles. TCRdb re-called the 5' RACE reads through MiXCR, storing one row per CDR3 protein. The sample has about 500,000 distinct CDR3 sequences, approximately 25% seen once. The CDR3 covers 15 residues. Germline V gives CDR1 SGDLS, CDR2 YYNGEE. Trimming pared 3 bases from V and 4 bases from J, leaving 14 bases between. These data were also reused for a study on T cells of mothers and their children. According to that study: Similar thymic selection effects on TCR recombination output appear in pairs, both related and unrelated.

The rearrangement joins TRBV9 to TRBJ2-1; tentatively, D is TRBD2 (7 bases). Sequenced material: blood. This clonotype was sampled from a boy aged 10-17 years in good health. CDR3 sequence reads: CASSEEGGVYNEQFF. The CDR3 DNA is TGTGCCAGCAGCGAGGAGGGGGGGGTGTACAATGAGCAGTTCTTC.